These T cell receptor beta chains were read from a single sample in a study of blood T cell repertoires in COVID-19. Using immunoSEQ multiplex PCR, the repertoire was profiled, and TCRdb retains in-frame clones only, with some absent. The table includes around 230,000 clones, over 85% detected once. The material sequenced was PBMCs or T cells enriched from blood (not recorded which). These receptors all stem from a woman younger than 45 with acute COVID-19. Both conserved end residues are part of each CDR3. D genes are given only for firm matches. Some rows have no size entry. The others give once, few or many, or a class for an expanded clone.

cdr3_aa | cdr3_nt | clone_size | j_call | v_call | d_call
CSVLTDSSYEQYF | TGCAGCGTCCTGACAGACTCTTCCTACGAGCAGTACTTC | NA | TRBJ2-7 | TRBV29-1 | NA
CASSVGGARTNEKLFF | TGTGCCAGCAGCGTGGGGGGTGCACGAACTAATGAAAAACTGTTTTTT | NA | TRBJ1-4 | TRBV9 | NA
CASIRQGIDGYTF | TGTGCCAGCATCCGACAGGGCATCGACGGCTACACCTTC | few | TRBJ1-2 | TRBV12-3/TRBV12-4 | TRBD1
CSGGQNTGELFF | TGCAGCGGGGGACAGAACACCGGGGAGCTGTTTTTT | once | TRBJ2-2 | TRBV29-1 | NA
CASSLSRGNTEAFF | TGCGCCAGCAGCTTAAGCAGGGGAAACACTGAAGCTTTCTTT | NA | TRBJ1-1 | TRBV5-1 | NA
CAISDGWNEQFF | TGTGCCATCAGTGACGGTTGGAATGAGCAGTTCTTC | NA | TRBJ2-1 | TRBV10-3 | NA
CASSLAPQGSNQPQHF | TGTGCCAGCAGCTTAGCACCACAGGGTTCCAATCAGCCCCAGCATTTT | NA | TRBJ1-5 | TRBV7-8 | NA
CSASSLGSGYNEQFF | TGCAGTGCTAGTTCCCTAGGGAGTGGCTACAATGAGCAGTTCTTC | NA | TRBJ2-1 | TRBV20-1 | NA
CASSGQGGETQYF | TGTGCCAGCAGCGGACAGGGAGGAGAGACCCAGTACTTC | NA | TRBJ2-5 | TRBV2 | TRBD1
CAWSTGNQPQHF | TGTGCCTGGTCCACGGGCAATCAGCCCCAGCATTTT | NA | TRBJ1-5 | TRBV30 | NA
CASSPSRESSYGYTF | TGTGCCAGCTCACCTTCTAGGGAGAGTAGCTATGGCTACACCTTC | few | TRBJ1-2 | TRBV18 | NA
CASSQGQGDSPLHF | TGCGCCAGCAGCCAGGGACAGGGGGATTCACCCCTCCACTTT | NA | TRBJ1-6 | TRBV4-1 | TRBD1
CASSLERGTNYGYTF | TGTGCCAGCAGCTTGGAACGGGGGACTAACTATGGCTACACCTTC | NA | TRBJ1-2 | TRBV7-9 | NA